This entry lists 13 T cell receptor beta chains sequenced from one sample in a study of vaccination and CD4 T cells after COVID-19. The Oncomine TCR Beta short-read assay generated sequence data from the DNA of cultured CD4+ T cells. TCRdb ran MiXCR on the PCR reads and lists one entry per CDR3 protein. The sample includes tens of thousands of distinct CDR3 sequences, 32% of them seen just once. Which antigens these TCRs recognize remains unknown. Time point described: late sampling 161 to 241 days after vaccination in three convalescent patients. Described treatment: approximately 9-day PBMC culture with coronavirus spike peptide pools or control peptides (ViraFEST assay). This specimen consisted of CD4+ T cells from blood, cultured in vitro, obtained about 7 months after SARS-CoV-2 vaccination. These receptors came from a human donor who had recovered from COVID-19.

The CDR3 DNA is TGTGCCAGCAGCTTAGTTAGTACAGGCGTTACGCAGTATTTT. Translation: CASSLVSTGVTQYF. The chain combines TRBV7-2 with TRBJ2-3; TRBD1 might be the D (5 bases). The CDR3 runs 14 residues. V was shortened by 1 base and J by 8 bases, with 13 bases between the two germline ends. Germline loops: CDR1 SGHTA, CDR2 FQGNSA.

The chain carries TRBV20-1 and TRBJ1-5; D is unclear. The ends were cut back, 1 base at V and 5 bases at J, with 9 bases in the middle. This CDR3 has 13 residues. Per the germline V gene, CDR1 is DFQATT and CDR2 is SNEGSKA (reference sequence). The CDR3 nucleotides read TGCAGTGCTAGAGCGTCCAGTTATCAGCCCCAGCATTTT. Encoded protein: CSARASSYQPQHF.

This clonotype was counted a few times. The rearrangement uses TRBV7-9 and TRBJ2-5; D gene ambiguous. The V gene lost 5 bases and the J gene lost 2 bases, with 18 bases spanning the gap. Germline assignment: CDR1 SEHNR and CDR2 FQNEAQ (reference sequence). The CDR3 sequence is 16 residues long. CDR3 sequence: CASSPPAGLLQETQYF. CDR3 DNA: TGTGCCAGCAGCCCCCCGGCAGGTCTACTACAAGAGACCCAGTACTTC.

The gene calls are TRBV19 and TRBJ2-3; 7 positions match TRBD2. From germline, CDR1 is LNHDA and CDR2 SQIVND (reference sequence). The CDR3 covers 14 residues. The V gene end was trimmed by 2 bases and the J gene end by 1 base; junction bases not matched to a gene: 0. The CDR3 DNA sequence: TGTGCCAGTAGTATAACTAGCGGCACAGATACGCAGTATTTT. Translated, it gives CASSITSGTDTQYF.

By proportion, this clonotype is medium-sized. The CDR3 DNA follows: TGCAGTGCTAGAGACGGACAGAACTATGGCTACACCTTC. It encodes CSARDGQNYGYTF. The chain recombines TRBV20-1 with TRBJ1-2, with TRBD1 as a possible D gene (6 bases). This CDR3 is 13 amino acids long. Germline V gene data show CDR1 as DFQATT and CDR2 as SNEGSKA (reference sequence). Trimming took off 0 bases at V and 2 bases at J, with 7 bases between the two ends.

This clonotype was counted only a few times. This sequence joins TRBV20-1 and TRBJ1-1; 8 nucleotides line up with TRBD1. V trimming: 3 bases; J trimming: 11 bases; junction bases outside the gene matches: 11. CDR3 length: 13 amino acids. The germline V gene has CDR1 DFQATT and CDR2 SNEGSKA (reference sequence). The CDR3 DNA follows: TGCAGTGCTAGCTCCGGGACAGGCTTTATGGCTTTCTTT. Its translation: CSASSGTGFMAFF.

This clonotype was counted between two and nine times. The V and J genes are TRBV24-1 and TRBJ2-5; D unclear. Germline V gene data show CDR1 as KGHDR and CDR2 as SFDVKD. The germline V and J ends were trimmed by 8 bases and 0 bases, with 15 bases remaining between them. The CDR3 totals 15 residues. The CDR3, as DNA: TGTGCCACCACCCTACCCCTTCCGTACCAAGAGACCCAGTACTTC. It is translated as CATTLPLPYQETQYF.

This clonotype was detected a few times. J is TRBJ2-6 and V is TRBV11-3; D might be TRBD2 (5 bases). Per germline, CDR1 SGHNT and CDR2 YENEEA. Trimming left V 10 bases short and J 0 bases short, with 16 bases between. This CDR3 has 16 residues. The CDR3 loop is CATTSWAGSGANVLTF. CDR3 in DNA: TGTGCCACCACGTCTTGGGCGGGCTCTGGGGCCAACGTCCTGACTTTC.

The chain combines TRBV7-2 with TRBJ1-1; 7 bases fit TRBD1. The CDR3 is 14 residues long. V was pared by 7 bases and J by 1 base, with 6 bases of the junction left unmatched. Germline lookup yields CDR1 SGHTA and CDR2 FQGNSA. CDR3 bases: TGTGCCAGCACCAAGACAGGGACGAACACTGAAGCTTTCTTT. Amino acids: CASTKTGTNTEAFF. The full variable domain, rest sourced from reference TRBV7-2 and TRBJ1-1, is GAGVSQSPSNKVTEKGKDVELRCDPISGHTALYWYRQSLGQGLEFLIYFQGNSAPDKSGLPSDRFSAERTGGSVSTLTIQRTQQEDSAVYLCASTKTGTNTEAFFGQGTRLTVV.

This clonotype was found a few times. V is TRBV20-1 and J is TRBJ2-3, with 13 bases fitting TRBD2. Per germline, CDR1 DFQATT and CDR2 SNEGSKA (reference sequence). This CDR3 spans 13 amino acids. J lost 6 bases, V lost 6 bases, and 3 bases had no gene match. For the CDR3, the DNA is TGCAGTGCCAGGACTAGCGGGGGTGATACGCAGTATTTT. It yields the protein CSARTSGGDTQYF.

The V gene is TRBV20-1, the J gene TRBJ1-5; 11 nucleotides align to TRBD1. The CDR3 loop spans 15 amino acids. After removal of 6 bases from V and 3 bases from J, the junction contained 7 bases not matched to a gene. Germline V gene lookup returns CDR1 DFQATT and CDR2 SNEGSKA (reference sequence). The CDR3 here is CSAGGQGGINQPQHF. The CDR3, as DNA: TGCAGTGCAGGGGGACAGGGGGGTATCAATCAGCCCCAGCATTTT.

The gene calls are TRBV19 and TRBJ2-6; D might be TRBD1 (6 bases). The CDR3 length is 16 residues. V lost 5 bases to trimming and J lost 3 bases, with 14 bases between them. The germline V gene encodes CDR1 LNHDA and CDR2 SQIVND (reference sequence). The CDR3 sequence is CASSAPGTSGANVLTF. CDR3 bases: TGTGCCAGTAGTGCCCCCGGGACAAGTGGGGCCAACGTCCTGACTTTC.

This clonotype was observed a handful of times. The chain is built from TRBV5-4 and TRBJ2-1, with TRBD2 matching 8 bases. The V and J ends lost 4 bases and 10 bases, in that order; junction bases with no gene match: 13. The length of the CDR3 is 15 residues. Germline V CDR1 and CDR2: SGHNT, YYREEE (reference sequence). The CDR3 bases are TGTGCCAGCAGCCGGCGGGGACTAGTAGCTGGAGAGCAGTTCTTC. Translated, it gives CASSRRGLVAGEQFF.